These 18 T cell receptor beta chains were sequenced from one sample in a study of sequential checkpoint blockade in melanoma. Assay: immunoSEQ multiplex PCR; the TCRdb copy retains only in-frame clones and omits some. Altogether about 20,000 clones are present, approximately 72% being singletons, with the ten largest covering less than 25%. The treatment denotes: randomized to nivolumab then ipilimumab (arm A) or the reverse (arm B). This material consisted of CD8+ T cells sorted from blood (inferred from file names), taken from a patient given nivolumab and ipilimumab in sequence. Receptors were obtained from a human donor with melanoma.

The CDR3 nucleotides read TGTGCCAGCAGTTCGAGACTAGCGGGAGAGAGGGAGACCCAGTACTTC. Its translation: CASSSRLAGERETQYF. The genes are TRBV28 and TRBJ2-5, with 12 bases lining up with TRBD2. This CDR3 comprises 16 residues. Germline V CDR1 and CDR2: MDHEN, SYDVKM. Germline trimming cut 4 bases from V and 5 bases from J; bases unmatched to any gene: 8.

J is TRBJ2-7 and V is TRBV6-5; possible D gene TRBD2, 6 bases. The CDR3 length is 14 residues. V lost 5 bases, J lost 7 bases, and 18 bases lay in between. CDR1 is MNHEY and CDR2 is SVGAGI in the germline V gene. CDR3 sequence reads: CASSTGSGAGEQYF. In DNA form, the CDR3 reads TGTGCCAGCAGTACCGGTTCCGGGGCGGGGGAGCAGTACTTC.

This clone was detected only once. V usage is TRBV6-1 and J usage is TRBJ1-2; possibly TRBD1 for D (5 bases). This CDR3 has 14 residues. V shed 2 bases and J shed 4 bases, with 11 bases lying between them. Germline-derived CDR1 and CDR2 are MNHNS and SASEGT. The CDR3 loop reads CASSEIGHSYGYTF. The CDR3 nucleotides are TGTGCCAGCAGTGAAATAGGACACTCCTATGGCTACACCTTC.

DNA for the CDR3: TGTGCCAGCAGCCAAGATACTAGCGGGTCCCCCTACGAGCAGTACTTC. This sequence encodes CASSQDTSGSPYEQYF. The chain is built from TRBV4-2 and TRBJ2-7, with 9 bases lining up with TRBD2. The CDR3 is made up of 16 amino acids. After removal of 0 bases from V and 2 bases from J, the junction contained 5 bases not matched to a gene. Germline V gives CDR1 LGHNA, CDR2 YNFKEQ.

The chain carries TRBV7-8 and TRBJ1-5, with a possible D match to TRBD1 (5 bases). The V end was cut by 1 base, the J end by 0 bases, with 7 bases between. The CDR3 has 15 residues. Per germline, CDR1 SGHVS and CDR2 FQNEAQ. DNA of the CDR3: TGTGCCAGCAGCTTAGTACAGGATAGCAATCAGCCCCAGCATTTT. Amino acids: CASSLVQDSNQPQHF.

V gene TRBV7-8 combines with J gene TRBJ2-7; D gene unclear. CDR1 is SGHVS and CDR2 is FQNEAQ in the germline V gene. The CDR3 covers 15 residues. The V end lost 1 base, the J end lost 0 bases, and 10 bases lay between the germline ends. The CDR3 region is CASSLEAASSYEQYF. The CDR3 DNA follows: TGTGCCAGCAGCTTAGAGGCAGCTAGCTCCTACGAGCAGTACTTC.

This clone was observed a handful of times. V is TRBV13 and J is TRBJ1-1, with TRBD1 matching over 8 bases. The CDR3 is 17 amino acids. CDR1 PRHDT and CDR2 FYEKMQ come from the germline V gene (reference sequence). V trimming: 0 bases; J trimming: 0 bases; junction bases outside the gene matches: 6. In DNA form, the CDR3 reads TGTGCCAGCAGCTTAGGGGACAGGGCAATATTGAACACTGAAGCTTTCTTT. Protein sequence: CASSLGDRAILNTEAFF.

The chain combines TRBV7-2 with TRBJ1-4; TRBD1 matches 10 bases. The J segment lost 6 bases and the V segment lost 4 bases, leaving 5 bases of the junction unmatched. The CDR3 consists of 15 residues. Per the germline V gene, CDR1 is SGHTA and CDR2 is FQGNSA. CDR3 coding DNA: TGTGCCAGCAGCTCAACCGGGACAGGGGATGAAAAACTGTTTTTT. The encoded protein is CASSSTGTGDEKLFF.

In this sample, this clone turned up once. This chain connects TRBV21-1 to TRBJ2-7; TRBD1 is the table's D call and was not checked against the DNA. TRBV21-1 is shown as a pseudogene. There are 14 residues in the CDR3. The chain's CDR3 is CASPKQVISYEQYF. The CDR3 DNA sequence: TGTGCCAGCCCTAAACAGGTTATTTCCTACGAGCAGTACTTC.

The table lists this clone with a count of one. The CDR3 reads CATSSLERDEQYF. Written as DNA, the CDR3 is TGTGCCACCAGCAGTCTCGAAAGAGACGAGCAGTACTTC. V and J are TRBV15 and TRBJ2-7; D remains ambiguous. CDR3 length: 13 amino acids. Germline CDR1 is LNHNV and CDR2 is YYDKDF (reference sequence). V lost 3 bases and J 5 bases, leaving 11 bases between the germline ends.

A word on this clone: The sample has other DNA sequences that encode this CDR3 too. The chain is built from TRBV5-8 and TRBJ2-1; D is ambiguous. Looked up from germline, CDR1 is SGHTS and CDR2 is YDEGEE. The CDR3 extends over 15 amino acids. V lost 0 bases, J lost 0 bases, and 7 bases lay in between. CDR3 nucleotides: TGTGCCAGCAGCTTGGGGCAGTCCTCCTACAATGAGCAGTTCTTC. It is translated as CASSLGQSSYNEQFF.

This sequence joins TRBV9 and TRBJ2-6; tentatively, D is TRBD1 (6 bases). CDR3 length equals 20 residues. CDR1 is SGDLS and CDR2 is YYNGEE in the germline V gene. V was shortened by 0 bases and J by 0 bases, with 19 bases between the two germline ends. The CDR3 region has the DNA TGTGCCAGCAGCGTAGTAGGGGGAAGGGGCGGGTACTCTGGGGCCAACGTCCTGACTTTC. Its protein is CASSVVGGRGGYSGANVLTF.

CDR3 residues: CASSLGGRNTEAFF. The CDR3 region has the DNA TGTGCCAGCAGTTTAGGAGGTCGGAACACTGAAGCTTTCTTT. The chain couples TRBV6-5 to TRBJ1-1; D is unclear. CDR1 and CDR2 from the germline V gene are MNHEY and SVGAGI. With 4 bases removed from V and 1 base from J, the gap between germline ends came to 10 bases. CDR3 length equals 14 residues.

V usage is TRBV18 and J usage is TRBJ1-1, with unresolved D. The CDR3 is 14 amino acids. Germline CDR1 reads KGHSH; CDR2 reads LQKENI. The ends were cut back, 2 bases at V and 1 base at J, with 8 bases in the middle. The CDR3, as DNA: TGTGCCAGCTCACCAGTGACAACGAACACTGAAGCTTTCTTT. Translating it yields CASSPVTTNTEAFF.

The chain links TRBV5-6 to TRBJ2-7; 9 bases are shared with TRBD1. From germline, CDR1 is SGHDT and CDR2 YYEEEE. Trimming cost V 3 bases and J 1 base; bases outside gene matches: 2. CDR3 length: 14 residues. The CDR3 spells CASSSGTGSYEQYF. CDR3 coding DNA: TGTGCCAGCAGCTCAGGGACAGGGTCCTACGAGCAGTACTTC.

The chain couples TRBV5-4 to TRBJ2-5, with D tentatively TRBD2 (7 bases). The J call is uncertain, as TRBJ2-7 better fits the DNA end. The CDR3 contains 14 residues. Germline V gene sequence: CDR1 SGHNT, CDR2 YYREEE (reference sequence). CDR3 sequence: CASSLRGASYEQYF. CDR3 DNA: TGTGCCAGCAGCTTACGGGGGGCCTCCTACGAGCAGTACTTC.

This clone was observed a single time. The V call is TRBV13, the J call TRBJ1-5; unclear D gene. V shed 0 bases and J shed 5 bases, with 5 bases lying between them. This CDR3 comprises 13 residues. The germline gives CDR1 PRHDT, CDR2 FYEKMQ (reference sequence). CDR3 nucleotide sequence: TGTGCCAGCAGCTTAGGACGGGATCAGCCCCAGCATTTT. Translated: CASSLGRDQPQHF.

This chain connects TRBV6-5 to TRBJ1-2; TRBD1 agrees at 7 bases. The junction had 5 bases not matched to a gene; V was cut back by 6 bases and J by 1 base. The CDR3 covers 14 residues. Looked up from germline, CDR1 is MNHEY and CDR2 is SVGAGI. The CDR3: CASSPGQNNYGYTF. DNA of the CDR3: TGTGCCAGCAGCCCGGGACAGAATAACTATGGCTACACCTTC.